The clone carrying this T cell receptor beta chain was observed once. Antigen specificity is unknown. The study profiled TCR beta VDJ and CDR3 using genomic DNA as template. TCRdb re-derived calls from the reads in MiXCR, one entry per CDR3 protein. The sample includes approximately 190,000 distinct CDR3 sequences, roughly half of them seen just once. The sample belongs to a study of CD8+CD57+ T cells in acquired aplastic anemia. General observations from the study: CD8+ Simpson's diversity showed no significant patient-control difference. Comparison of patients with controls identified some 29 shared CD8+ CDR3 sequences.

Flow cytometry had shown expanded CD8+CD57+ cells in the patients chosen for sequencing. Severe acquired aplastic anemia was present in all patients. The V end was cut by 3 bases, the J end by 8 bases, with 4 bases between. There are 9 residues in the CDR3. Per the germline V gene, CDR1 is DFQATT and CDR2 is SNEGSKA (reference sequence). This chain connects TRBV20-1 to TRBJ1-2; D not certain. Sample: sorted CD4+, CD8+, or CD8+CD57+ T cells (not recorded which) from PBMCs. This receptor was taken from a human donor with aplastic anemia. The CDR3 sequence: CSAREGYTF. DNA of the CDR3: TGCAGTGCTAGGGAGGGCTACACCTTC.